The 13 T cell receptor beta chains below come from one sample, sequenced in a study of CD8 T cells in ankylosing spondylitis. TCRdb re-called the 5' RACE reads with MiXCR, one entry per CDR3 protein. The sample yields approximately 250,000 distinct CDR3 sequences, roughly a tenth seen once. Sequenced sample: blood, either unsorted or a sorted T cell fraction (not recorded which). Receptors originate from a male donor with ankylosing spondylitis or in good health (not recorded which).

This clonotype was counted at least ten times. J is TRBJ2-5 and V is TRBV20-1, with 11 bases identical to TRBD2. The CDR3 is 16 amino acids. Losses at the gene ends were 5 bases for V and 4 bases for J; bases not matched to a gene: 12. Germline CDR1 reads DFQATT; CDR2 reads SNEGSKA (reference sequence). The CDR3 is CSAPPAGLAGGETQYF. The DNA for the CDR3 is TGCAGTGCTCCCCCTGCCGGGCTAGCGGGGGGAGAGACCCAGTACTTC.

The sample holds many counts of this clonotype. The genes are TRBV12-3 or TRBV12-4 and TRBJ1-2; 8 bases align to TRBD1. The ends lost 5 bases at V and 8 bases at J; junction bases unmatched: 10. CDR3 length: 14 amino acids. The CDR3 is CASSPRDRFSGYTF. CDR3 nucleotides: TGTGCCAGCAGTCCGAGGGACAGGTTCTCAGGCTACACCTTC.

Many counts were recorded for this clonotype. The chain employs TRBV5-1 and TRBJ2-7; D perhaps matches TRBD2 (6 bases). Germline CDR1 SGHRS, CDR2 YFSETQ. The germline V and J ends were trimmed by 3 bases and 1 base, with 11 bases remaining between them. The CDR3 runs 14 residues. The CDR3 protein is CASSWRGESYEQYF. The CDR3 DNA follows: TGCGCCAGCAGCTGGAGGGGAGAGTCCTACGAGCAGTACTTC.

The rearrangement uses TRBV12-3 or TRBV12-4 and TRBJ1-5; D perhaps matches TRBD1 (5 bases). V was shortened by 3 bases and J by 7 bases, with 28 bases between the two germline ends. This CDR3 is 19 amino acids long. CDR3 nucleotide sequence: TGTGCCAGCAGTTTTTCTGGGCAGGGAAGAGTCTACGGGAGCCAGCCCCAGCATTTT. Its protein is CASSFSGQGRVYGSQPQHF.

The rearrangement joins TRBV3-1 to TRBJ2-5; D uncertain. The CDR3 runs to 15 residues. Looked up from germline, CDR1 is LGHDT and CDR2 is YNNKEL (reference sequence). V lost 1 base and J lost 2, with 11 bases in between. The chain's CDR3 is CASSQGDGFQETQYF. Written as DNA, the CDR3 is TGTGCCAGCAGCCAAGGGGATGGGTTTCAAGAGACCCAGTACTTC.

This clonotype has ten or more counts. This chain connects TRBV5-1 to TRBJ1-3; no reliable D call. The CDR3 extends over 14 amino acids. V was cut by 4 bases and J by 3 bases, with 11 bases left in between. Germline lookup yields CDR1 SGHRS and CDR2 YFSETQ. For the CDR3, the DNA is TGCGCCAGCAGCGTGGACGGAAGTGGAAACACCATATATTTT. Residues: CASSVDGSGNTIYF.

This clonotype was seen many times. The rearrangement uses TRBV3-1 and TRBJ2-3; 11 bases map to TRBD2. The V gene end was trimmed by 5 bases and the J gene end by 2 bases; junction bases not matched to a gene: 6. CDR1 LGHDT and CDR2 YNNKEL come from the germline V gene (reference sequence). The CDR3 has 16 amino acids. In DNA, the CDR3 is TGTGCCAGCAGCAGCCTAGCGGGGGGTAACACAGATACGCAGTATTTT. Translated, it gives CASSSLAGGNTDTQYF.

This clonotype was detected only a few times. The chain has TRBV10-1 and TRBJ2-5; maybe TRBD1 (5 bases). Looked up from germline, CDR1 is WNHNN and CDR2 is SYGVQD (reference sequence). The CDR3 extends over 13 amino acids. V was shortened by 3 bases and J by 4 bases, with 9 bases between the two germline ends. The CDR3 region has the DNA TGCGCCAGCAGTGAAGAAGGGGTAGAGACCCAGTACTTC. Its protein is CASSEEGVETQYF.

This clonotype has at least ten counts. The chain is built from TRBV4-2 and TRBJ2-2; D is unclear. Germline assignment: CDR1 LGHNA and CDR2 YNFKEQ. Trimming left V 0 bases short and J 7 bases short, with 12 bases between. The CDR3 is 15 amino acids. CDR3 protein: CASSQDPWRNGELFF. For the CDR3, the DNA is TGTGCCAGCAGCCAAGATCCTTGGCGTAACGGGGAGCTGTTTTTT.

This clonotype was recorded at least ten times. The rearrangement uses TRBV5-1 and TRBJ2-5; D unclear. V was clipped by 2 bases and J by 5 bases, with 10 bases between them. This CDR3 is built from 13 residues. From germline, CDR1 is SGHRS and CDR2 YFSETQ. CDR3 coding DNA: TGCGCCAGCAGCTTCGGAGCAGCGGAGACCCAGTACTTC. Its protein is CASSFGAAETQYF.

This clonotype was detected many times. V gene TRBV5-1 combines with J gene TRBJ2-4, with D perhaps TRBD1 or TRBD2 (5 bases each). V was pared by 0 bases and J by 0 bases, with 10 bases between. Germline V gives CDR1 SGHRS, CDR2 YFSETQ. This CDR3 has 16 amino acids. CDR3 loop: CASSLAGDLAKNIQYF. Here the CDR3 DNA reads TGCGCCAGCAGCTTGGCCGGGGACCTAGCCAAAAACATTCAGTACTTC.

Ten or more counts support this clonotype. Because the CDR3's place on the DNA is in doubt, the DNA is left out and the CDR3 is given as listed by TCRdb. The rearrangement joins TRBV21-1 to TRBJ1-4; TRBD1, as called in the table, went unchecked against the DNA. TRBV21-1 is described as a pseudogene. The CDR3 is 17 residues long, ends included. CDR3 sequence reads: CASRGLDRDQLMKNCFF.

In its sample, this clonotype was seen many times. This chain connects TRBV20-1 to TRBJ2-7; TRBD1 might be the D (6 bases). From germline, CDR1 is DFQATT and CDR2 SNEGSKA (reference sequence). Trimming removed 3 bases at V and 5 bases at J, with 20 bases between. This CDR3 is built from 15 residues. DNA of the CDR3: TGCAGTGCTAGCCCAAATTTTGGGGGCAAAGACGAGCAGTACTTC. Amino acid sequence: CSASPNFGGKDEQYF.